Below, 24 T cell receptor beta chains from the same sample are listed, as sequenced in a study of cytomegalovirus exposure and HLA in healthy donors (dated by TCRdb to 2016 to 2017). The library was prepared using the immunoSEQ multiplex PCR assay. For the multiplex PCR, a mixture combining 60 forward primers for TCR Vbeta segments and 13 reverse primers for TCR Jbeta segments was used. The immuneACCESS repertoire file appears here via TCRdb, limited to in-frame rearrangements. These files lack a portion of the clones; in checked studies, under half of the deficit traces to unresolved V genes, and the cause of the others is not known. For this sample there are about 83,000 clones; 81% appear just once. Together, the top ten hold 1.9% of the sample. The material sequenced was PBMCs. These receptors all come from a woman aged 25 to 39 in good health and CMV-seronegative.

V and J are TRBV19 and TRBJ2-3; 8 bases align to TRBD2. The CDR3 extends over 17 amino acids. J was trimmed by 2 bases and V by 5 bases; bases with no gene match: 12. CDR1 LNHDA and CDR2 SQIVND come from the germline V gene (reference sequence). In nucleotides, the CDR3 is TGTGCCAGTAGTGGGTTTAGCGTGCGGGGGGCCACAGATACGCAGTATTTT. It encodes CASSGFSVRGATDTQYF.

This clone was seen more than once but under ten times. DNA for the CDR3: TGTGCCAGCAGCTACACGCCGGGACAGGACTACAATGAGCAGTTCTTC. It yields the protein CASSYTPGQDYNEQFF. The chain combines TRBV5-5 with TRBJ2-1; 8 bases are shared with TRBD1. CDR3 length: 16 amino acids. Losses at the gene ends were 3 bases for V and 3 bases for J; bases not matched to a gene: 8. Germline values: CDR1 SGHKS, CDR2 YYEKEE (reference sequence).

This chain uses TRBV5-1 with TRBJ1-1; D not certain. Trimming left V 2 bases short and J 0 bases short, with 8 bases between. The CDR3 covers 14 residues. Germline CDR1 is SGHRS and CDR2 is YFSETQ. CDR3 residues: CASSFGVVNTEAFF. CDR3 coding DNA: TGCGCCAGCAGCTTCGGGGTTGTGAACACTGAAGCTTTCTTT.

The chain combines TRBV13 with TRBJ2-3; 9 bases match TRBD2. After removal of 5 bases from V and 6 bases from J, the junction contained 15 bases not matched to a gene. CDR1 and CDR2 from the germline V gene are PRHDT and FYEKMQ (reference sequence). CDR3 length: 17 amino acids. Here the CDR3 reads CASSRSSIAGVGDTQYF. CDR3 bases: TGTGCCAGCAGCCGATCCTCGATAGCGGGAGTTGGGGATACGCAGTATTTT.

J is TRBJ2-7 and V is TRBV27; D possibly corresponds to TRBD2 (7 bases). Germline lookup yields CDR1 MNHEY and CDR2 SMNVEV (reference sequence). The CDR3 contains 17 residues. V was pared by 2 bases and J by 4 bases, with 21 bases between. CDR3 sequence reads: CASSLLGYGRGEYEQYF. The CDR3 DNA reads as TGTGCCAGCAGTTTACTGGGATATGGGAGGGGGGAGTACGAGCAGTACTTC.

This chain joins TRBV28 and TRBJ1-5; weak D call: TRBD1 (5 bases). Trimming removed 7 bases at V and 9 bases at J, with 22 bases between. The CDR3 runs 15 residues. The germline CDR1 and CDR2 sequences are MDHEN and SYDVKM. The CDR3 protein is CASTWGPLGGGPQHF. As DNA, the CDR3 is TGTGCCAGCACCTGGGGACCCCTCGGGGGTGGGCCCCAGCATTTT.

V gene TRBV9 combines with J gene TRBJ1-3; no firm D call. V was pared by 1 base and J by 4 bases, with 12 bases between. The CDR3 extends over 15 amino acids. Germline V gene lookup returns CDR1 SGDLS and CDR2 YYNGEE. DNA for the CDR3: TGTGCCAGCAGCGTAACTCTGAGCCCCGGAAACACCATATATTTT. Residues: CASSVTLSPGNTIYF.

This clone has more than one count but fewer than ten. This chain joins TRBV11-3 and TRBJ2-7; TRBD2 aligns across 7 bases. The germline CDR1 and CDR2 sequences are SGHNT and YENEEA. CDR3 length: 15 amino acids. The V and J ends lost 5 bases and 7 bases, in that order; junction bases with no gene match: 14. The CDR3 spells CASSLWGGSPKEQYF. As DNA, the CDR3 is TGTGCCAGCAGCCTCTGGGGGGGGTCTCCTAAGGAGCAGTACTTC.

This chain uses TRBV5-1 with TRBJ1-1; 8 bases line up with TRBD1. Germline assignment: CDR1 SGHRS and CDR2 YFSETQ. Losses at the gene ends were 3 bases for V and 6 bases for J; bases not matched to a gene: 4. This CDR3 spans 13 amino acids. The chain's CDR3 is CASSSQGAAEAFF. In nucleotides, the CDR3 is TGCGCCAGCAGCTCCCAGGGGGCCGCTGAAGCTTTCTTT. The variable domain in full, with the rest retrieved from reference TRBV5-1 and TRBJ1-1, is KAGVTQTPRYLIKTRGQQVTLSCSPISGHRSVSWYQQTPGQGLQFLFEYFSETQRNKGNFPGRFSGRQFSNSRSEMNVSTLELGDSALYLCASSSQGAAEAFFGQGTRLTVV.

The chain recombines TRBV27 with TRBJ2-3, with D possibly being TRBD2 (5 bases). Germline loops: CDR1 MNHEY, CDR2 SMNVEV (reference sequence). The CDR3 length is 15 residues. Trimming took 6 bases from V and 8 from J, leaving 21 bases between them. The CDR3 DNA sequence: TGTGCCAGCAGCCCACCTAGCTCCCGGGGTACTACGCAGTATTTT. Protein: CASSPPSSRGTTQYF.

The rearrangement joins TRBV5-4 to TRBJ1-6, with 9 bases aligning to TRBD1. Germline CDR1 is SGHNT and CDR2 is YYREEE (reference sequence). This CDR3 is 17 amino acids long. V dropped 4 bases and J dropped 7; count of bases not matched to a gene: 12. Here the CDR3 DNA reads TGTGCCAGCAGCCACCGGCTACAGGGGGCGAGAAATTCACCCCTCCACTTT. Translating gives CASSHRLQGARNSPLHF.

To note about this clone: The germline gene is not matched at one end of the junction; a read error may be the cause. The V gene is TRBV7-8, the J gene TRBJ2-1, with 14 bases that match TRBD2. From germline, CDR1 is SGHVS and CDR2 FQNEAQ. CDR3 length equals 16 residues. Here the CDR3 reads CASSIAGTSGRMEQFF. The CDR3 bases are TGTGCCAGCAGCATAGCCGGGACTAGCGGGAGAATGGAGCAGTTCTTC.

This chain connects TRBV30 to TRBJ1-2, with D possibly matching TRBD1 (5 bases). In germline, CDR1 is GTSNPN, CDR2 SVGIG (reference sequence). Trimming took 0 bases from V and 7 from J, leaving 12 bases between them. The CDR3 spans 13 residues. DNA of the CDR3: TGTGCCTGGAGTGTAATGGGGCTAGGTGGCTACACCTTC. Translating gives CAWSVMGLGGYTF. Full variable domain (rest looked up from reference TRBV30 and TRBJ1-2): SQTIHQWPATLVQPVGSPLSLECTVEGTSNPNLYWYRQAAGRGLQLLFYSVGIGQISSEVPQNLSASRPQDRQFILSSKKLLLSDSGFYLCAWSVMGLGGYTFGSGTRLTVV.

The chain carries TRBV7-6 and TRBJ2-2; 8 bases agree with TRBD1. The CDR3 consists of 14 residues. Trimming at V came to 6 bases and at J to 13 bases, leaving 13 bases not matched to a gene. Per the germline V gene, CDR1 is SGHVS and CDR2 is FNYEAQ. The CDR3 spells CASSPRRGRPVLFF. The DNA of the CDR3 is TGTGCCAGCAGTCCTCGCAGGGGGCGGCCCGTGCTGTTTTTT.

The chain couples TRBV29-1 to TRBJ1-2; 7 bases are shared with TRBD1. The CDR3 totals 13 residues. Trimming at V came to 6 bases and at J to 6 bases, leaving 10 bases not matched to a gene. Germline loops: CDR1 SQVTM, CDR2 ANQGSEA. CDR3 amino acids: CSVADGTVNGYTF. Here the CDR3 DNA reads TGCAGCGTGGCCGATGGGACAGTCAATGGCTACACCTTC.

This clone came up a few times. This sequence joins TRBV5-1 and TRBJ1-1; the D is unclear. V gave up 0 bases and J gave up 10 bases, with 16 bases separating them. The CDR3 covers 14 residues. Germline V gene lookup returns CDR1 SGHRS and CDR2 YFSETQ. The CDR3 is CASSLVIGNVGAFF. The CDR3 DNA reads TGCGCCAGCAGCTTGGTCATCGGGAACGTCGGAGCTTTCTTT.

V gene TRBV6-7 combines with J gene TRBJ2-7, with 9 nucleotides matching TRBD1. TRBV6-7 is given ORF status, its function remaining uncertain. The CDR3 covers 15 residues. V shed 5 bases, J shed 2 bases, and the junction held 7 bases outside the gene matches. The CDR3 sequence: CASSPYRGPPYEQYF. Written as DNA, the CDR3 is TGTGCCAGCAGTCCCTACAGGGGGCCCCCCTACGAGCAGTACTTC.

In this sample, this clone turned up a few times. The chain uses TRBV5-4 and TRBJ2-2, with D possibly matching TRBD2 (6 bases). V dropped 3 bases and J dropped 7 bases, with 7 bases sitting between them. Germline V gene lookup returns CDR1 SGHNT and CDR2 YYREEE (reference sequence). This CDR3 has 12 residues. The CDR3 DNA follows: TGTGCCAGCAGCTGGGGGGTCGGGGAGCTGTTTTTT. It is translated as CASSWGVGELFF.

As DNA, the CDR3 is TGTGCCAGCAGCTTAAGTCGACTAGCGGAGTACAATGAGCAGTTCTTC. It encodes CASSLSRLAEYNEQFF. The J gene is TRBJ2-1, the V gene TRBV7-3, with TRBD2 matching 9 bases. CDR1 is SGHTA and CDR2 is FQGTGA in the germline V gene. J gave up 4 bases and V 1 base, and 5 bases lay outside the gene matches. The CDR3 has 16 amino acids. Full variable domain (rest looked up from reference TRBV7-3 and TRBJ2-1): GAGVSQTPSNKVTEKGKYVELRCDPISGHTALYWYRQSLGQGPEFLIYFQGTGAADDSGLPNDRFFAVRPEGSVSTLKIQRTERGDSAVYLCASSLSRLAEYNEQFFGPGTRLTVL.

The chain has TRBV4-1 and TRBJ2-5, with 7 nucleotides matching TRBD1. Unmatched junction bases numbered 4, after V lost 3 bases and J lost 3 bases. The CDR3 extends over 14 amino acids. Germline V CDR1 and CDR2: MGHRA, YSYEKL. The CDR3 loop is CASSQYDREETQYF. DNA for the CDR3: TGCGCCAGCAGCCAGTACGACAGGGAAGAGACCCAGTACTTC.

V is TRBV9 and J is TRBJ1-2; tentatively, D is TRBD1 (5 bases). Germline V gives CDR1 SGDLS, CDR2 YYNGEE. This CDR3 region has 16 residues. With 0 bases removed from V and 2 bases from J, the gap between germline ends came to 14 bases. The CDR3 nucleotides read TGTGCCAGCAGCGTAGGTCCAGGGTACGGAAACTATGGCTACACCTTC. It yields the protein CASSVGPGYGNYGYTF.

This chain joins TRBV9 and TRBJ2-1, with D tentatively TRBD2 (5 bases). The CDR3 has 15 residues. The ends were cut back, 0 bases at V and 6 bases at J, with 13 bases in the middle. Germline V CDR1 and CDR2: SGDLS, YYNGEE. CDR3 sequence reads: CASSVGSGKGNEQFF. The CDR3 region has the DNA TGTGCCAGCAGCGTAGGGTCCGGGAAAGGCAATGAGCAGTTCTTC.

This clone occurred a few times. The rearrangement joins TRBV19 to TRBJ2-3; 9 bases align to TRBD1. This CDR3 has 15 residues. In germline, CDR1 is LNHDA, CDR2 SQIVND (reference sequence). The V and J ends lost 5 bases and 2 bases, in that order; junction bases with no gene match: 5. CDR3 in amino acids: CASSARDRDTDTQYF. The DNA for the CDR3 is TGTGCCAGTAGTGCACGGGACAGGGACACAGATACGCAGTATTTT.

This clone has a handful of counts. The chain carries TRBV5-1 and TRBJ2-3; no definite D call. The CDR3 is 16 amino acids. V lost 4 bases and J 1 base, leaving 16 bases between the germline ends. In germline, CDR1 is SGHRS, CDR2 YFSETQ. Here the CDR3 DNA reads TGCGCCAGCAGCCAAACGCCCCTGGGCGGCACAGATACGCAGTATTTT. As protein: CASSQTPLGGTDTQYF.